This T cell receptor beta chain emerged from a study of shared clonotypes between healthy human individuals. Looking at the study overall: Three plates each covered CD4 naive and memory; CD8 naive two, CD8 memory one.

Germline-derived CDR1 and CDR2 are KGHSH and LQKENI. With 4 bases removed from V and 6 bases from J, the gap between germline ends came to 13 bases. The CDR3 has 14 residues. Original processing notes: Junction-only immunoSEQ sequences carried no quality scores, so filtering differed. Profiled with immunoSEQ multiplex PCR; TCRdb holds only in-frame clones, not every one. V and J calls and clone size are those listed in that table; D and trimming were worked out from the DNA. The profile shows around 980,000 clones, more than 75% of them singletons. Study-wide findings and caveats: Naive subsets generally had larger estimated richness than memory subsets.

A remark on this clone: What it binds is not known.

The material sequenced was memory CD4+ T cells from PBMCs. Subset meaning: CD45RA-negative fraction. The TCR comes from a man between 18 and 35 years old in good health. Some clones in this sample may be carry-over from other donors' samples. The chain employs TRBV18 and TRBJ2-1; the D call may be TRBD1 or TRBD2 (6 bases each). The CDR3 loop reads CASSRLGGSNEQFF. CDR3 nucleotide sequence: TGTGCCAGCTCACGCCTAGGGGGGAGCAATGAGCAGTTCTTC.